This T cell receptor beta chain originates from a study of T-cell memory formation after mild COVID-19 (dated by TCRdb to the early 2020s). Describing the broader study: Most TCR sequence clusters were specific to one of the two donors. T-cell clones expanding and contracting after mild COVID-19 in two donors were tracked by longitudinal TCRalpha and TCRbeta repertoire sequencing. Two young, previously healthy adult volunteers, one female and one male, were included in the cohort.

Via the germline V gene, CDR1 is SGHTA and CDR2 FQGNSA. The CDR3 contains 16 residues, cysteine and phenylalanine counted. Just the 48-base CDR3 DNA is kept, in frame starting at base 1. V was cut back by 5 bases and J by 0 bases, leaving a gap of 14 bases between them. The paper as a whole reports these results and caveats: The study covered only a couple of mild cases, and larger cohorts including severe cases with pre-infection samples were considered necessary. Whether the second-wave clones peaking on day 37 were SARS-CoV-2 specific was not confirmed. Some responding clones were detected in pre-infection memory, suggesting pre-existing cross-reactive memory T cells joined the SARS-CoV-2 response. From day 15 to 85, contracting clones showed balanced CD4/CD8 phenotypes, whereas a second wave of clones that expanded from day 15 to 37 leaned towards CD4+. Contracting CD4+ clones were located mainly in the CM and EM memory subsets, whereas CD8+ clones were found to be enriched in EMRA.

To note about this clonotype: Its target antigen remains unknown. Base qualities were left out, and no much larger clone turns up one base away.

Ficoll-Paque density gradient centrifugation was the method used to isolate PBMCs. Sequenced on an Illumina NovaSeq 6000. TCRalpha and TCRbeta cDNA libraries were constructed by 5'RACE with constant-segment primers, with sample barcodes and unique molecular identifiers being introduced. RNA was extracted from every sample with Trizol reagent. The libraries were amplified in two PCR steps, and the second step added a second sample barcode and Illumina TruSeq adapters. Sequencing of the libraries was done on an Illumina NovaSeq, producing 2 x 150 bp paired-end reads. The authors processed their data as follows. Demultiplexing of reads and collapsing into UMI-guided consensus sequences were performed with migec v1.2.7. Using mixcr v2.1.11, UMI consensuses were aligned to TRA and TRB V and J templates and then assembled into clonotypes. A clonotype was counted as expanded or contracted only if both edgeR and NoisET called the change significant, with noise models trained on biological replicates. For edgeR calls, the thresholds were a false discovery rate-adjusted p below 0.01 and a log2 fold-change of 1. As an exploratory analysis of dynamics, PCA with hierarchical clustering was applied to max-normalized trajectories of the 1000 most abundant clonotypes. Separately sequenced CD4+ and CD8+ repertoires were used to assign a CD4 or CD8 phenotype to each responding clone. TCRdb reanalyzed the raw reads on its own, using fastp at Q25 for trimming and MiXCR for clone calling, and kept in-frame beta chains. All rows with the same CDR3 protein become a single entry with the most common DNA and genes. These V and J calls rely on TCRdb rather than the paper's analysis. This sample gives approximately 260,000 distinct CDR3 sequences in total; around 17% of them show up just once. In total, the top ten clones hold about 4% of the sample.

Sequenced: PBMCs or a T cell subset sorted from them (not recorded which). The sequence derives from a man aged 18 to 29 who had mild COVID-19 (a few samples of this study predate the infection). The sample titles of this study are shuffled in the database, so cell type and time point are left out; the donor was told from shared clones. The V gene is TRBV7-2 and the J gene is TRBJ2-1, and perhaps TRBD2 as D gene, on 6 matching bases. The nucleotide sequence reads as follows: TGTGCCAGCAGCCGCCCGGGACTGGGCTCCTACAATGAGCAGTTCTTC. Translated, this is CASSRPGLGSYNEQFF. Beyond the CDR3, the reference TRBV7-2 and TRBJ2-1 genes provide the residues; the full variable domain reads: GAGVSQSPSNKVTEKGKDVELRCDPISGHTALYWYRQSLGQGLEFLIYFQGNSAPDKSGLPSDRFSAERTGGSVSTLTIQRTQQEDSAVYLCASSRPGLGSYNEQFFGPGTRLTVL.